This is a list of T cell receptor beta chains from one sample in a study of blood T cell repertoires in COVID-19. The method was immunoSEQ multiplex PCR; TCRdb's version includes in-frame clones alone and lacks a portion of them. The table lists 190,000 or so clones, around 85% of them singletons. What was sequenced was PBMCs or T cells enriched from blood (not recorded which). These receptors originate from a man aged 40-50 years who had recovered from COVID-19. Each CDR3 is given with its conserved first and last residue. D genes are given only for firm matches. The size field is filled for only some rows; it gives once, few, many or a size class.

>14|TRBJ2-7|.|.|TRBV28
TGTGCCAGCAGTTTAACCGGGGGGCCCCACGAGCAGTACTTC
CASSLTGGPHEQYF
>18|TRBJ2-4|.|.|TRBV21-1
TGTGCCAGCAGCAAAGAAGTCGTTGAGACAACAGGGGAAAACATTCAGTACTTC
CASSKEVVETTGENIQYF
>16|TRBJ2-3|.|TRBD2|TRBV5-1
TGCGCCAGCAGCTTGGATGGGCTAGCGGGAGTAGATACGCAGTATTTT
CASSLDGLAGVDTQYF
>13|TRBJ1-2|.|.|TRBV5-1
TGCGCCAGCAGTTCCGGACAGAGTTATGGCTACACCTTC
CASSSGQSYGYTF
>15|TRBJ2-2|.|.|TRBV30
TGTGCGTCGGCTCCGGGACTCTTGAACACCGGGGAGCTGTTTTTT
CASAPGLLNTGELFF
>16|TRBJ2-1|.|TRBD2|TRBV19
TGTGCCAGTAGTATGGGGACTAGCGGGAGTCTCTCTGAGCAGTTCTTC
CASSMGTSGSLSEQFF
>16|TRBJ1-3|.|.|TRBV10-3
TGTGCCATCAGTGGTTCAGGGGTATTCAAAGGAAACACCATATATTTT
CAISGSGVFKGNTIYF
>15|TRBJ2-3|.|TRBD2|TRBV10-3
TGTGCCATCAGTGAGGCTAGCGGCCGCACAGATACGCAGTATTTT
CAISEASGRTDTQYF
>16|TRBJ2-5|.|TRBD1|TRBV7-8
TGTGCCAGCAGCTTTCCGGGACAGGGAGTAGAAGAGACCCAGTACTTC
CASSFPGQGVEETQYF
>17|TRBJ2-5|once|TRBD2|TRBV11-2
TGTGCCAGCAGCTTAGATGGGACTAGCGGGAGAAGGGAGACCCAGTACTTC
CASSLDGTSGRRETQYF
>15|TRBJ2-7|.|TRBD2|TRBV7-9
TGTGCCAGCAGCTTATCTAGCGGGCATTCCTACGAGCAGTACTTC
CASSLSSGHSYEQYF
>14|TRBJ1-1|.|.|TRBV5-1
TGCGCCAGCAGCTTAACAGGGTTGGGCACTGAAGCTTTCTTT
CASSLTGLGTEAFF
>15|TRBJ2-5|.|TRBD2|TRBV5-4
TGTGCCAGCAGCTCCCGGGCCCGGGGGGAAGAGACCCAGTACTTC
CASSSRARGEETQYF
>19|TRBJ2-7|.|TRBD2|TRBV10-3
TGTGCCATCAGTGACCAAACCGGGACTAGCGGAGCCCCTACCTACGAGCAGTACTTC
CAISDQTGTSGAPTYEQYF
>16|TRBJ2-1|.|.|TRBV3-1/TRBV3-2
TGTGCCAGCAGCCAAGAGAGGCTAGCGCACAACAATGAGCAGTTCTTC
CASSQERLAHNNEQFF
>13|TRBJ1-2|.|.|TRBV5-6
TGTGCCAGCAGCTTACCGGAGGGCTATGGCTACACCTTC
CASSLPEGYGYTF
>14|TRBJ2-5|.|.|TRBV30
TGTGCCGTACAATCTGGGGGCTTGGGGGAGACCCAGTACTTC
CAVQSGGLGETQYF
>13|TRBJ2-5|.|TRBD2|TRBV24-1
TGTGCCACCAGGACTAGCGGACAAGAGACCCAGTACTTC
CATRTSGQETQYF
>15|TRBJ2-3|.|.|TRBV9
TGTGCCAGCAGCGTATTGGACAGTAGCACAGATACGCAGTATTTT
CASSVLDSSTDTQYF
>15|TRBJ1-5|.|.|TRBV24-1
TGTGCCACCAGTGATCCCTCCAGGGGCAATCAGCCCCAGCATTTT
CATSDPSRGNQPQHF
>15|TRBJ2-5|.|.|TRBV7-6
TGTGCCAGCAGCTTAATGTCAGGGGACCAAGAGACCCAGTACTTC
CASSLMSGDQETQYF
>16|TRBJ2-3|.|TRBD1|TRBV5-4
TGTGCCAGCAGCCCCGGACAGGGAGCGAGGACAGATACGCAGTATTTT
CASSPGQGARTDTQYF
>12|TRBJ2-7|.|.|TRBV3-1/TRBV3-2
TGTGCCAGCAGCCAAGAGACATCCGAGCAGTACTTC
CASSQETSEQYF
>14|TRBJ2-7|.|.|TRBV5-1
TGCGCCAGCAGCTTGGTCTCAGGGTCCGACGAGCAGTACTTC
CASSLVSGSDEQYF
>11|TRBJ2-7|.|.|TRBV20-1
TGCAGTGCTAGTACGGGCTACGAGCAGTACTTC
CSASTGYEQYF
>14|TRBJ2-7|.|TRBD1|TRBV2
TGTGCCAGCAGTCCGGACAGGGGGCGGTACGAGCAGTACTTC
CASSPDRGRYEQYF
>14|TRBJ1-2|.|.|TRBV6-5
TGTGCCAGCAGTTACTCCGCAGGTATTGGAGGCTACACCTTC
CASSYSAGIGGYTF
>14|TRBJ2-7|few|.|TRBV6-5
TGTGCCAGCAGTTACGGAGCAGGGCCCTACGAGCAGTACTTC
CASSYGAGPYEQYF
>15|TRBJ2-7|.|TRBD2|TRBV19
TGTGCCACCTCGGCGACGGCTAGCGGGAGCTACGAGCAGTACTTC
CATSATASGSYEQYF